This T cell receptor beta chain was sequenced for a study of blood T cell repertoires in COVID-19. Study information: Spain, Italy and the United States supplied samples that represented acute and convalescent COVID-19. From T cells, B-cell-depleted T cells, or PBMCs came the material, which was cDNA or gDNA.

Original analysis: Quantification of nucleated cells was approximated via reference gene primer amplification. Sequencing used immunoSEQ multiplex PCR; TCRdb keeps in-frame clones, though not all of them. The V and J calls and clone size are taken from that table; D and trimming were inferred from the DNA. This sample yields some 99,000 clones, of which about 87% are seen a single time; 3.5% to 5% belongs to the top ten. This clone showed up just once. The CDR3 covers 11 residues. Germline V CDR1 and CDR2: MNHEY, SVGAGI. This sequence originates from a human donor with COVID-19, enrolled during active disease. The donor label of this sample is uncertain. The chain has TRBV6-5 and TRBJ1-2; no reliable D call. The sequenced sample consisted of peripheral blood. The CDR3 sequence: CGATTNYGYTF. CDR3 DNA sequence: TGTGGGGCGACCACTAACTATGGCTACACCTTC.